What follows are 25 T cell receptor beta chains derived from one specimen sequenced in a study of T cell clones after liver transplantation (dated by TCRdb to between 2019 and 2020). Libraries were constructed by the immunoSEQ multiplex PCR assay. Entries here come from immuneACCESS through TCRdb and include only in-frame sequences with V and J called. Some clones fail to appear in such tables; in the studies checked, an unresolved V gene covers under half of the shortfall, and the cause of the remainder is unknown. For this sample there are just over 80,000 clones; over 80% appear just once. Together, the top ten hold 0.4% to 0.6% of the sample. The material was CD4+ T cells from blood, obtained almost 47 months after liver transplant. These receptors were obtained from a human patient who received a liver transplant. Following transplantation, part of the T cell population may be supplied by the graft donor rather than the patient.

The chain recombines TRBV11-2 with TRBJ2-1; D possibly corresponds to TRBD2 (6 bases). V lost 3 bases and J lost 3, with 12 bases in between. The CDR3 spans 15 residues. Per the germline V gene, CDR1 is SGHAT and CDR2 is FQNNGV. The DNA of the CDR3 is TGTGCCAGCAGCTTGTTAAAGGGAGGCTACAATGAGCAGTTCTTC. Amino acid sequence: CASSLLKGGYNEQFF.

This clone showed up just a few times. The CDR3 region has the DNA TGTGCCAGCACGTCTATGGGGGAGCAGTACTTC. Protein: CASTSMGEQYF. This chain connects TRBV6-1 to TRBJ2-7; D is unresolved. Germline V gene sequence: CDR1 MNHNS, CDR2 SASEGT. This CDR3 is 11 amino acids long. The germline V and J ends were trimmed by 7 bases and 7 bases, with 11 bases remaining between them.

V gene TRBV7-9 combines with J gene TRBJ2-5; 8 nucleotides agree with TRBD1. The CDR3 is made up of 13 amino acids. Germline loops: CDR1 SEHNR, CDR2 FQNEAQ (reference sequence). Losses at the gene ends were 5 bases for V and 4 bases for J; bases not matched to a gene: 3. CDR3 in amino acids: CASSPQGAETQYF. Written as DNA, the CDR3 is TGTGCCAGCAGCCCGCAGGGGGCAGAGACCCAGTACTTC.

This chain joins TRBV10-2 and TRBJ1-2; weak D call: TRBD1 (6 bases). The CDR3 consists of 16 residues. CDR1 is WSHSY, CDR2 SAAADI, per germline. Trimming shortened V by 6 bases and J by 1 base, and 18 bases separated the two germline ends. The CDR3 here is CASSALGGLLNYGYTF. Written as DNA, the CDR3 is TGCGCCAGCAGCGCGCTGGGGGGCCTCCTTAACTATGGCTACACCTTC.

The rearrangement links TRBV19 to TRBJ1-1; D is unresolved. This CDR3 has 15 residues. Per the germline V gene, CDR1 is LNHDA and CDR2 is SQIVND (reference sequence). V was pared by 6 bases and J by 1 base, with 15 bases between. The CDR3 is CASRSTTRQNTEAFF. In DNA, the CDR3 is TGTGCCAGTAGATCTACTACCAGGCAGAACACTGAAGCTTTCTTT. The complete variable domain, with remaining parts taken from reference TRBV19 and TRBJ1-1, reads DGGITQSPKYLFRKEGQNVTLSCEQNLNHDAMYWYRQDPGQGLRLIYYSQIVNDFQKGDIAEGYSVSREKKESFPLTVTSAQKNPTAFYLCASRSTTRQNTEAFFGQGTRLTVV.

This clone turned up a few times. The chain combines TRBV9 with TRBJ2-2, with D possibly being TRBD2 (7 bases). Germline CDR1 reads SGDLS; CDR2 reads YYNGEE. Between the trimmed V and J ends, which lost 4 bases and 5 bases, there was a span of 15 bases. The CDR3 sequence is 15 residues long. The CDR3 is CASSSGTPLTGELFF. The CDR3 nucleotides are TGTGCCAGCAGCAGCGGGACACCTCTAACCGGGGAGCTGTTTTTT.

The V call is TRBV10-3, the J call TRBJ1-1; a possible D gene is TRBD1 (5 bases). The CDR3 covers 13 residues. The germline V gene encodes CDR1 ENHRY and CDR2 SYGVKD. Deletions cut 9 bases from V and 0 bases from J, with 11 bases between. CDR3 sequence reads: CAIGSGLNTEAFF. The CDR3 nucleotides are TGTGCCATAGGCTCGGGACTGAACACTGAAGCTTTCTTT.

The genes are TRBV27 and TRBJ2-5, with D hard to call. The CDR3 consists of 13 residues. CDR1 and CDR2 (germline): MNHEY, SMNVEV (reference sequence). Trimming shortened V by 5 bases and J by 3 bases, and 10 bases separated the two germline ends. The CDR3 is CASSPRYKETQYF. The CDR3 region has the DNA TGTGCCAGCAGTCCCCGATATAAAGAGACCCAGTACTTC.

This clone has a handful of counts. This sequence joins TRBV7-2 and TRBJ1-1; no reliable D call. Per the germline V gene, CDR1 is SGHTA and CDR2 is FQGNSA. The CDR3 length is 14 residues. V was clipped by 3 bases and J by 1 base, with 9 bases between them. CDR3 amino acids: CASSFGSANTEAFF. The CDR3 DNA sequence: TGTGCCAGCAGCTTTGGGAGCGCGAACACTGAAGCTTTCTTT. Variable domain in full (rest from reference TRBV7-2 and TRBJ1-1): GAGVSQSPSNKVTEKGKDVELRCDPISGHTALYWYRQSLGQGLEFLIYFQGNSAPDKSGLPSDRFSAERTGGSVSTLTIQRTQQEDSAVYLCASSFGSANTEAFFGQGTRLTVV.

Here the CDR3 reads CASSLGGITGELFF. CDR3 DNA sequence: TGTGCCAGCAGCTTAGGGGGGATCACCGGGGAGCTGTTTTTT. The genes are TRBV11-2 and TRBJ2-2; D possibly uses TRBD1 or TRBD2 (5 bases each). Trimming shortened V by 1 base and J by 4 bases, and 7 bases separated the two germline ends. Per germline, CDR1 SGHAT and CDR2 FQNNGV. The CDR3 loop spans 14 amino acids.

In this sample, this clone turned up once. The rearrangement links TRBV5-1 to TRBJ1-1; D not resolved. This CDR3 is built from 13 residues. V lost 2 bases, J lost 1 base, and 6 bases lay in between. In germline, CDR1 is SGHRS, CDR2 YFSETQ. CDR3: CASSLRGNTEAFF. CDR3 sequence (DNA): TGCGCCAGCAGCTTACGTGGGAACACTGAAGCTTTCTTT.

The chain combines TRBV11-2 with TRBJ2-7; D may match TRBD1 or TRBD2 (5 bases each). Trimming shortened V by 5 bases and J by 4 bases, and 12 bases separated the two germline ends. This CDR3 spans 13 amino acids. The V gene's germline CDR1 is SGHAT and CDR2 FQNNGV. The CDR3 spells CASSVPWGYEQYF. In nucleotides, the CDR3 is TGTGCCAGCAGCGTTCCATGGGGGTACGAGCAGTACTTC.

V usage is TRBV5-1 and J usage is TRBJ2-2; TRBD2 matches 7 bases. CDR3 size: 15 residues. The J segment lost 6 bases and the V segment lost 4 bases, leaving 9 bases of the junction unmatched. The germline gives CDR1 SGHRS, CDR2 YFSETQ. CDR3 nucleotide sequence: TGCGCCAGCAGCGTTCCCGCGGGGGAATCCGGGGAGCTGTTTTTT. This codes for CASSVPAGESGELFF.

This clone came up a few times. This rearrangement joins TRBV5-6 to TRBJ2-5; unclear D gene. This CDR3 is built from 13 residues. Germline V CDR1 and CDR2: SGHDT, YYEEEE. V lost 2 bases and J 0 bases, leaving 5 bases between the germline ends. The CDR3 sequence is CASSFPNQETQYF. In DNA form, the CDR3 reads TGTGCCAGCAGCTTCCCGAACCAAGAGACCCAGTACTTC.

This chain links TRBV5-4 with TRBJ1-2, with 9 nucleotides matching TRBD1. There are 15 residues in the CDR3. The ends lost 4 bases at V and 1 base at J; junction bases unmatched: 5. In germline, CDR1 is SGHNT, CDR2 YYREEE (reference sequence). The CDR3, as DNA: TGTGCCAGCAGCCAGGGACAGGGATTTAACTATGGCTACACCTTC. This codes for CASSQGQGFNYGYTF.

The J gene is TRBJ1-4, the V gene TRBV10-2; D possibly corresponds to TRBD1 (6 bases). Looked up from germline, CDR1 is WSHSY and CDR2 is SAAADI. V was shortened by 4 bases and J by 7 bases, with 10 bases between the two germline ends. The CDR3 length is 13 residues. The CDR3 is CASSGGHFEKLFF. CDR3 DNA sequence: TGCGCCAGCAGTGGGGGGCATTTTGAAAAACTGTTTTTT.

CDR3 sequence: CASSPRSGGTSNQPQHF. The CDR3 bases are TGTGCCAGCTCACCTCGCTCAGGGGGGACTAGCAATCAGCCCCAGCATTTT. The chain is built from TRBV18 and TRBJ1-5, with TRBD1 identical over 7 bases. CDR1 is KGHSH, CDR2 LQKENI, per germline. V shed 3 bases and J 0 bases; nucleotides not matched to a gene: 8. This CDR3 has 17 amino acids. Looking up the rest from reference TRBV18 and TRBJ1-5 gives the full variable domain: NAGVMQNPRHLVRRRGQEARLRCSPMKGHSHVYWYRQLPEEGLKFMVYLQKENIIDESGMPKERFSAEFPKEGPSILRIQQVVRGDSAAYFCASSPRSGGTSNQPQHFGDGTRLSIL.

The chain links TRBV2 to TRBJ1-2; D may be TRBD1 (6 bases). V lost 4 bases and J 4 bases, leaving 19 bases between the germline ends. The CDR3 is made up of 16 amino acids. CDR1 SNHLY and CDR2 FYNNEI come from the germline V gene. As DNA, the CDR3 is TGTGCCAGCAGTGCCCGGACAGTTTACATTCTCTATGGCTACACCTTC. Protein product: CASSARTVYILYGYTF.

The CDR3 DNA follows: TGTGCCAGCAGCCTGAGGGGGCTAGCGGCTAACAATGAGCAGTTCTTC. Its translation: CASSLRGLAANNEQFF. The rearrangement joins TRBV5-4 to TRBJ2-1, with D perhaps assigned TRBD1 or TRBD2 (7 bases each). Trimming took off 4 bases at V and 5 bases at J, with 19 bases between the two ends. CDR1 SGHNT and CDR2 YYREEE come from the germline V gene (reference sequence). There are 16 residues in the CDR3.

This clone turned up a few times. The chain is built from TRBV28 and TRBJ1-4; 7 bases map to TRBD1. Looked up from germline, CDR1 is MDHEN and CDR2 is SYDVKM. The CDR3 consists of 13 residues. V shed 8 bases and J 8 bases; nucleotides not matched to a gene: 8. The CDR3 is CASRDRAREKLFF. CDR3 nucleotides: TGTGCCAGCCGCGACAGGGCCAGGGAAAAACTGTTTTTT.

This chain links TRBV27 with TRBJ1-1; tentatively, D is TRBD1 (6 bases). The CDR3 is 15 residues long. Deletions cut 3 bases from V and 11 bases from J, with 22 bases between. Per the germline V gene, CDR1 is MNHEY and CDR2 is SMNVEV (reference sequence). CDR3 protein: CASSFQGRGFESAFF. The DNA of the CDR3 is TGTGCCAGCAGTTTTCAGGGTAGGGGGTTTGAGAGCGCTTTCTTT.

The V and J genes are TRBV7-9 and TRBJ1-1; the match to TRBD1 covers 7 bases. The CDR3 covers 13 residues. Germline loops: CDR1 SEHNR, CDR2 FQNEAQ (reference sequence). Trimming at V came to 4 bases and at J to 2 bases, leaving 1 base not matched to a gene. DNA of the CDR3: TGTGCCAGCAGCTGGGACAGAAACACTGAAGCTTTCTTT. Residues: CASSWDRNTEAFF. The entire variable domain, with the rest obtained from reference TRBV7-9 and TRBJ1-1, is as follows: DTGVSQNPRHKITKRGQNVTFRCDPISEHNRLYWYRQTLGQGPEFLTYFQNEAQLEKSRLLSDRFSAERPKGSFSTLEIQRTEQGDSAMYLCASSWDRNTEAFFGQGTRLTVV.

The chain is built from TRBV5-4 and TRBJ2-7; 12 nucleotides line up with TRBD2. This CDR3 spans 14 amino acids. Trimming removed 4 bases from V and 6 bases from J; junction bases left unmatched: 5. Germline V CDR1 and CDR2: SGHNT, YYREEE (reference sequence). CDR3 DNA sequence: TGTGCCAGCAGCCGGACTAGCGGGACACCCGAGCAGTACTTC. Its protein product is CASSRTSGTPEQYF.

This chain links TRBV10-3 with TRBJ2-7, with 11 nucleotides matching TRBD1. The V gene end was trimmed by 6 bases and the J gene end by 0 bases; junction bases not matched to a gene: 4. In germline, CDR1 is ENHRY, CDR2 SYGVKD. The CDR3 totals 15 residues. CDR3 sequence (DNA): TGTGCCATCAGGGACAGGGGGCCCAGCTCCTACGAGCAGTACTTC. Amino acids: CAIRDRGPSSYEQYF.

V gene TRBV5-6 combines with J gene TRBJ2-2; D perhaps matches TRBD2 (5 bases). The V end lost 2 bases, the J end lost 4 bases, and 12 bases lay between the germline ends. This CDR3 is built from 15 residues. Germline CDR1 SGHDT, CDR2 YYEEEE. This CDR3 reads CASSFGGRSTGELFF. The CDR3 DNA is TGTGCCAGCAGCTTTGGTGGGAGAAGCACCGGGGAGCTGTTTTTT. Full variable domain (remainder filled in from reference TRBV5-6 and TRBJ2-2): DAGVTQSPTHLIKTRGQQVTLRCSPKSGHDTVSWYQQALGQGPQFIFQYYEEEERQRGNFPDRFSGHQFPNYSSELNVNALLLGDSALYLCASSFGGRSTGELFFGEGSRLTVL.